The 10 T cell receptor beta chains below were found in one sample sequenced in a study of beta chain features in type 1 diabetes. The isolated RNA, all of it, was reverse transcribed, so expressed TCRB transcripts were what got sequenced. Sequencing was performed with immunoSEQ multiplex PCR; in TCRdb, only in-frame clones are kept and a portion is missing. The table records 130,000 to 150,000 clones, 6.9% of them present only once. The sequenced sample was central memory CD4+ T cells from blood. The receptors originated from a woman in her twenties or thirties in good health.

V usage is TRBV5-1 and J usage is TRBJ2-1, with 9 nucleotides matching TRBD2. Trimming removed 0 bases from V and 6 bases from J; junction bases left unmatched: 7. The germline gives CDR1 SGHRS, CDR2 YFSETQ. CDR3 length equals 16 residues. CDR3 sequence (DNA): TGCGCCAGCAGCTTGGGACTAGCGGTCACGGGCAATGAGCAGTTCTTC. This sequence encodes CASSLGLAVTGNEQFF.

The chain is built from TRBV7-9 and TRBJ1-5; 7 nucleotides line up with TRBD1. J was trimmed by 6 bases and V by 7 bases; bases with no gene match: 6. CDR1 is SEHNR and CDR2 is FQNEAQ in the germline V gene (reference sequence). The CDR3 length is 13 residues. CDR3 in DNA: TGTGCCAGCACTCAGGGGGATAGTCAGCCCCAGCATTTT. Translation gives CASTQGDSQPQHF. The variable domain in full, completed from reference TRBV7-9 and TRBJ1-5, reads DTGVSQNPRHKITKRGQNVTFRCDPISEHNRLYWYRQTLGQGPEFLTYFQNEAQLEKSRLLSDRFSAERPKGSFSTLEIQRTEQGDSAMYLCASTQGDSQPQHFGDGTRLSIL.

This clone turned up a few times. The rearrangement uses TRBV2 and TRBJ1-5; TRBD1 agrees at 10 bases. Germline CDR1 SNHLY, CDR2 FYNNEI. The CDR3 spans 14 residues. V lost 10 bases and J lost 4; bases outside the gene matches: 7. The CDR3: CATAWDRGNQPQHF. The CDR3, as DNA: TGTGCCACGGCCTGGGACAGGGGTAATCAGCCCCAGCATTTT. Supplemented by reference TRBV2 and TRBJ1-5, the full variable domain reads EPEVTQTPSHQVTQMGQEVILRCVPISNHLYFYWYRQILGQKVEFLVSFYNNEISEKSEIFDDQFSVERPDGSNFTLKIRSTKLEDSAMYFCATAWDRGNQPQHFGDGTRLSIL.

The CDR3 sequence is CASSFMRQGNDNQPQHF. Written as DNA, the CDR3 is TGTGCCAGCAGTTTTATGAGACAGGGAAACGACAATCAGCCCCAGCATTTT. The chain has TRBV27 and TRBJ1-5, with 7 bases identical to TRBD1. This CDR3 spans 17 amino acids. V was pared by 3 bases and J by 3 bases, with 11 bases of the junction left unmatched. Germline CDR1 reads MNHEY; CDR2 reads SMNVEV (reference sequence).

The chain combines TRBV9 with TRBJ2-2, with D maybe TRBD1 (5 bases). Trimming removed 0 bases from V and 7 bases from J, with 16 bases in between. This CDR3 is 16 amino acids long. From germline, CDR1 is SGDLS and CDR2 YYNGEE. DNA for the CDR3: TGTGCCAGCAGCGTAGCGATTTCAGGGTATGACGGGGAGCTGTTTTTT. This codes for CASSVAISGYDGELFF.

This clone showed up just a few times. The gene calls are TRBV7-2 and TRBJ2-5; D not certain. CDR1 is SGHTA, CDR2 FQGNSA, per germline. With 1 base removed from V and 5 bases from J, the gap between germline ends came to 14 bases. CDR3 length: 15 amino acids. Written as DNA, the CDR3 is TGTGCCAGCAGCTTAGAGGATCGACGGCGGGAGACCCAGTACTTC. Translating gives CASSLEDRRRETQYF.

The chain joins TRBV2 to TRBJ2-7, with 10 bases aligning to TRBD1. V gave up 4 bases and J gave up 7 bases; unmatched junction bases: 7. The length of the CDR3 is 14 residues. Germline V lookup: CDR1 SNHLY, CDR2 FYNNEI. CDR3 protein: CASSVGTGDYEQYF. CDR3 in DNA: TGTGCCAGCAGTGTCGGGACAGGGGATTATGAGCAGTACTTC.

The table lists this clone with a few counts. This chain links TRBV30 with TRBJ1-2, with TRBD1 matching 10 bases. Germline V gene sequence: CDR1 GTSNPN, CDR2 SVGIG (reference sequence). V trimming: 2 bases; J trimming: 3 bases; junction bases outside the gene matches: 12. The CDR3 consists of 17 residues. CDR3 in amino acids: CAWSPAGQGVSDYGYTF. CDR3 sequence (DNA): TGTGCCTGGAGTCCAGCCGGACAGGGGGTTTCGGACTATGGCTACACCTTC. Full variable domain (remainder filled in from reference TRBV30 and TRBJ1-2): SQTIHQWPATLVQPVGSPLSLECTVEGTSNPNLYWYRQAAGRGLQLLFYSVGIGQISSEVPQNLSASRPQDRQFILSSKKLLLSDSGFYLCAWSPAGQGVSDYGYTFGSGTRLTVV.

A few counts support this clone. The chain joins TRBV10-2 to TRBJ2-1, with D possibly TRBD2 on 5 matching bases. This CDR3 has 17 residues. V was clipped by 0 bases and J by 0 bases, with 12 bases between them. Germline CDR1 reads WSHSY; CDR2 reads SAAADI. For the CDR3, the DNA is TGCGCCAGCAGTGAGTCTCAACTAGAAAGCTCCTACAATGAGCAGTTCTTC. Protein product: CASSESQLESSYNEQFF.

This clone has only a few counts. The chain recombines TRBV6-5 with TRBJ2-1, with TRBD2 identical over 7 bases. Looked up from germline, CDR1 is MNHEY and CDR2 is SVGAGI. The CDR3 spans 15 residues. V was pared by 0 bases and J by 5 bases, with 4 bases of the junction left unmatched. CDR3 in amino acids: CASSYSYREDNEQFF. As DNA, the CDR3 is TGTGCCAGCAGTTACTCGTATCGGGAGGACAATGAGCAGTTCTTC.